The subject of this entry is one T cell receptor beta chain. The antigen remains unidentified. This sample was taken from a study of T cells in Graves' hyperthyroidism and ophthalmopathy. TCR beta CDR3 regions were amplified from RNA. A first-round RT-PCR of the TCR CDR3 used the HTBI primer set. Each CDR3 protein is one row after TCRdb ran MiXCR on the multiplex PCR reads. The data hold hundreds of thousands of distinct CDR3 sequences, with around 15% observed a single time. V dropped 6 bases and J dropped 6; count of bases not matched to a gene: 9. Germline V gene lookup returns CDR1 DFQATT and CDR2 SNEGSKA (reference sequence). CDR3 length equals 13 residues. Whole-study results and caveats: The majority of expanded thyroid clonotypes above 0.001 also appeared in blood.

What was sequenced was blood. This sequence joins TRBV20-1 and TRBJ1-2; TRBD1 agrees at 8 bases. The sequence was collected from a woman aged 40 to 55 with Graves' ophthalmopathy. In DNA, the CDR3 is TGCAGTGCGGGGAGGACAGGGCCGGATGGCTACACCTTC. Translated, it gives CSAGRTGPDGYTF.